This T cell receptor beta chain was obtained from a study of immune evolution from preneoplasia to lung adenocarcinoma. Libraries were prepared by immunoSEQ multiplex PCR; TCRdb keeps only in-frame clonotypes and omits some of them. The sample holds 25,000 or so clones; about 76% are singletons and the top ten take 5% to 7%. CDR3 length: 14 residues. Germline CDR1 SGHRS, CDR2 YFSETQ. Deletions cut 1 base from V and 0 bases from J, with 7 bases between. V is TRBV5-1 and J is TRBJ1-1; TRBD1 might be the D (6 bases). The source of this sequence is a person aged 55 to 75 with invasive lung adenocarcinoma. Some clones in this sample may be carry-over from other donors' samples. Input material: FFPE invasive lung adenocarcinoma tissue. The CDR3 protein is CASSLWGLNTEAFF. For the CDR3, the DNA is TGCGCCAGCAGCTTGTGGGGGCTGAACACTGAAGCTTTCTTT.